This T cell receptor beta chain was observed in a study of OX40 agonist ivuxolimab in advanced cancers. The CDR3 length is 14 residues. V was shortened by 0 bases and J by 0 bases, with 6 bases between the two germline ends. CDR1 and CDR2 (germline): SGHNT, YYREEE (reference sequence). Profiled with immunoSEQ multiplex PCR; TCRdb holds only in-frame clones, not every one. Here the sample spans about 26,000 clones, about 90% being singletons. Note on this clone: Its cognate antigen is unknown.

The study's findings and limits: Clonal expansion was among the lowest in partial responders at 0.1-3.0 mg/kg, especially CD8+. Also present in some nonresponders was a low level of normalized T-cell clonal expansion.

Sequenced material: CD4+ or CD8+ T cells sorted from blood, taken in a trial of the OX40 agonist ivuxolimab. This TCR derives from an adult with an advanced solid tumor such as melanoma, head and neck, liver or kidney cancer. The J gene is TRBJ1-1, the V gene TRBV5-4; D unclear. CDR3 in amino acids: CASSLGIMNTEAFF. The CDR3 DNA is TGTGCCAGCAGCTTGGGGATTATGAACACTGAAGCTTTCTTT.